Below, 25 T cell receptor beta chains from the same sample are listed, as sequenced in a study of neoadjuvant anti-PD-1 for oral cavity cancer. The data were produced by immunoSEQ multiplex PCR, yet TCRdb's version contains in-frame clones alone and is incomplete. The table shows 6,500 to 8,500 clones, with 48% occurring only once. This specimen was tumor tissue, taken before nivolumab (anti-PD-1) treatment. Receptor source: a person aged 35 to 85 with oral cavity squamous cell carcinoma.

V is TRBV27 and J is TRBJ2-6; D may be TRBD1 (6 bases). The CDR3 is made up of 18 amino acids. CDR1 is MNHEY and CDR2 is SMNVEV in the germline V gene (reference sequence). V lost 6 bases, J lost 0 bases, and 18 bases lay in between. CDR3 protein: CASRQIRGSSSGANVLTF. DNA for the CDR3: TGTGCCAGCAGGCAGATCAGGGGTTCGAGCTCTGGGGCCAACGTCCTGACTTTC.

The CDR3 DNA sequence: TGTGCCAGCAGCCGACAGGGGGCTGAAGATACGCAGTATTTT. Translation: CASSRQGAEDTQYF. The V and J genes are TRBV6-5 and TRBJ2-3; the match to TRBD1 covers 10 bases. From germline, CDR1 is MNHEY and CDR2 SVGAGI. The CDR3 is made up of 14 amino acids. V was clipped by 6 bases and J by 5 bases; unmatched bases: 5.

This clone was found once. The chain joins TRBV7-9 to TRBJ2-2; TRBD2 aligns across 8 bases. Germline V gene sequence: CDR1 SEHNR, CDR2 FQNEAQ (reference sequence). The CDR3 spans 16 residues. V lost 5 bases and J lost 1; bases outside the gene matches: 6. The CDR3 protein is CASSPGSGGNTGELFF. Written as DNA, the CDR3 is TGTGCCAGCAGCCCTGGGAGCGGGGGGAACACCGGGGAGCTGTTTTTT.

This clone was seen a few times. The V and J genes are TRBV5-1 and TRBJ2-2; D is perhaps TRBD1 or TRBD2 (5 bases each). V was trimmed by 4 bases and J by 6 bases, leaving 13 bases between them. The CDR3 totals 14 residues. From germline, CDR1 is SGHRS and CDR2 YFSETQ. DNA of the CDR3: TGCGCCAGCAGCGTTCAGGGAGTCCCCGGGGAGCTGTTTTTT. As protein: CASSVQGVPGELFF.

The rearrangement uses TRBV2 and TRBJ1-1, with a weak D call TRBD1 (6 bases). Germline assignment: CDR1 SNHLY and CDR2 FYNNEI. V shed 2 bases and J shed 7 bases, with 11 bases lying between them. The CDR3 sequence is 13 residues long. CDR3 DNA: TGTGCCAGCAGTGAACGGGGGCGAATTGAAGCTTTCTTT. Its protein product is CASSERGRIEAFF.

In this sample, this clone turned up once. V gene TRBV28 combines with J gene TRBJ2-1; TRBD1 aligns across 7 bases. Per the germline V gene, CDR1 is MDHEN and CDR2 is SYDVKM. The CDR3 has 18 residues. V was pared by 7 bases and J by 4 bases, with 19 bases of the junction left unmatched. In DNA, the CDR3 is TGTGCCAGCAACAAAAGGAGTCTGGACAGGAGCTATTACAATGAGCAGTTCTTC. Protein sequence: CASNKRSLDRSYYNEQFF.

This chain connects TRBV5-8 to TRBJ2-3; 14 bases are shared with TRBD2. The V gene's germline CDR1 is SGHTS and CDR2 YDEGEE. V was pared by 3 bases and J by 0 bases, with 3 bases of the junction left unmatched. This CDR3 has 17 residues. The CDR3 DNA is TGTGCCAGCAGCTCCTGGACTAGCGGGGGGAGCACAGATACGCAGTATTTT. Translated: CASSSWTSGGSTDTQYF.

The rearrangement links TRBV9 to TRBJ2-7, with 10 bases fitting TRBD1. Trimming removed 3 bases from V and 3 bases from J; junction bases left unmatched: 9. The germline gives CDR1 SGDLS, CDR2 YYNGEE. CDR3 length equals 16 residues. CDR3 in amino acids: CASSAAGTGENYEQYF. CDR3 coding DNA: TGTGCCAGCAGCGCCGCCGGGACAGGGGAAAACTACGAGCAGTACTTC.

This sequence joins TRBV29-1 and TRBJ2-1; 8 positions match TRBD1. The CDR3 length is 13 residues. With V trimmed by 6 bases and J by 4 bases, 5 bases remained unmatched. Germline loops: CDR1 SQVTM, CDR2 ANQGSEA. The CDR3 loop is CSVGQAGYNEQFF. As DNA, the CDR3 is TGCAGCGTGGGACAGGCGGGGTACAATGAGCAGTTCTTC.

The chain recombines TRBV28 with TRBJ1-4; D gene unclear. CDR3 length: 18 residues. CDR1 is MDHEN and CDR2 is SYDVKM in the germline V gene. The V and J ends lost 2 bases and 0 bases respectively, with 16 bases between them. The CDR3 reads CASSLVRAPATTNEKLFF. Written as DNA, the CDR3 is TGTGCCAGCAGTTTAGTGCGGGCCCCGGCCACAACTAATGAAAAACTGTTTTTT.

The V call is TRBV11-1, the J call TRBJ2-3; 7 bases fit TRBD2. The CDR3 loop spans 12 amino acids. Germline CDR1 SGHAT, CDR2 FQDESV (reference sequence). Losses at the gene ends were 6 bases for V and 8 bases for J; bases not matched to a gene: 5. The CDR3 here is CASRGTISTQYF. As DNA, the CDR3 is TGTGCCAGCAGAGGGACTATCTCTACGCAGTATTTT.

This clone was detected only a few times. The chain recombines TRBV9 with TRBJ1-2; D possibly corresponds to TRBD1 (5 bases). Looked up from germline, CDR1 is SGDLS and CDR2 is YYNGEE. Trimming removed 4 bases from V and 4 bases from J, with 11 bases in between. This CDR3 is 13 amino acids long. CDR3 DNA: TGTGCCAGCAGCCTGGGGACCGCCTATGGCTACACCTTC. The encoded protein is CASSLGTAYGYTF. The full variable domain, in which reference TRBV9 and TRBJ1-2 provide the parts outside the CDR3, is DSGVTQTPKHLITATGQRVTLRCSPRSGDLSVYWYQQSLDQGLQFLIQYYNGEERAKGNILERFSAQQFPDLHSELNLSSLELGDSALYFCASSLGTAYGYTFGSGTRLTVV.

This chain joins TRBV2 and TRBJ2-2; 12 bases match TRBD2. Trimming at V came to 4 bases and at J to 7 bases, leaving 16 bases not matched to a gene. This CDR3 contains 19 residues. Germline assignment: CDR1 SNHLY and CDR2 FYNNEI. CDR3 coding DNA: TGTGCCAGCAGTGGCGATACTAGCGGGAGGTCCCGCCCGGACGGGGAGCTGTTTTTT. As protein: CASSGDTSGRSRPDGELFF.

CDR3 residues: CASSSDRAAGGYTF. The CDR3 nucleotides are TGTGCCAGCAGCTCGGACAGGGCGGCGGGGGGCTACACCTTC. This chain joins TRBV7-9 and TRBJ1-2; TRBD1 agrees at 8 bases. The CDR3 runs 14 residues. Trimming took 4 bases from V and 8 from J; bases not matched to a gene: 9. Per the germline V gene, CDR1 is SEHNR and CDR2 is FQNEAQ (reference sequence).

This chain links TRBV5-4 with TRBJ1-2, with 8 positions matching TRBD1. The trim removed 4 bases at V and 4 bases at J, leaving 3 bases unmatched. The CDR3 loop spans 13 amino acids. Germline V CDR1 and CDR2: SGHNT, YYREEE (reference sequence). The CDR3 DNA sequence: TGTGCCAGCAGCGCCGACAGGGGCTATGGCTACACCTTC. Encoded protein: CASSADRGYGYTF.

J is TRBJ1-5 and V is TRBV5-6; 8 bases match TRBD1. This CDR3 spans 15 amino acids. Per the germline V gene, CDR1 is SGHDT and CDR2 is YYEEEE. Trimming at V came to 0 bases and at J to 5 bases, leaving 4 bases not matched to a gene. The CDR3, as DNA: TGTGCCAGCAGCTTGGCCGCAGGGGGCTATCAGCCCCAGCATTTT. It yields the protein CASSLAAGGYQPQHF.

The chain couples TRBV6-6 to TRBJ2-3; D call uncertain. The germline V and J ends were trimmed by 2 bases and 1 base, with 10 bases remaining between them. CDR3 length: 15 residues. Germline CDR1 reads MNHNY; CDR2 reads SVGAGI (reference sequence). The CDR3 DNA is TGTGCCAGCAGTTACAGCTGGTTGGGCACAGATACGCAGTATTTT. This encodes CASSYSWLGTDTQYF.

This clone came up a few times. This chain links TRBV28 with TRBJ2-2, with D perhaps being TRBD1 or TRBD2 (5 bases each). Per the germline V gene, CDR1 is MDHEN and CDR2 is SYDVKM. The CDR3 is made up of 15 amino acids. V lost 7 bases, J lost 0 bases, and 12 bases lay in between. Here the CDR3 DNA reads TGTGCCAGCAACCTGGGGGTTTCGAACACCGGGGAGCTGTTTTTT. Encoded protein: CASNLGVSNTGELFF.

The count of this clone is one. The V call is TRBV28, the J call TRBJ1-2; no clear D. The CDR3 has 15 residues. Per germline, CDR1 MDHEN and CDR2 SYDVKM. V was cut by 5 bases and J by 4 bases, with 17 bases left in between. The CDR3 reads CASSPGGGNLYGYTF. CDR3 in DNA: TGTGCCAGCAGTCCTGGTGGAGGAAATCTCTATGGCTACACCTTC.

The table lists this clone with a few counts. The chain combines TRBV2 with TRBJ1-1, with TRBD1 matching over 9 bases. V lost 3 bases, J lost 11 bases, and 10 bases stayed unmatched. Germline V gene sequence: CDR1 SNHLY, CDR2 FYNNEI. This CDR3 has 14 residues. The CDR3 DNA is TGTGCCAGCAGTGAGGCCCCGACAGGGGGGAAGGCTTTCTTT. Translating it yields CASSEAPTGGKAFF.

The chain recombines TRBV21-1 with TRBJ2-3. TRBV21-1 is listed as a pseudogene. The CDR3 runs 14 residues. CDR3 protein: CASSKIVGTDTQYF. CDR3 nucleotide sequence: TGTGCCAGCAGCAAGATAGTGGGGACAGATACGCAGTATTTT.

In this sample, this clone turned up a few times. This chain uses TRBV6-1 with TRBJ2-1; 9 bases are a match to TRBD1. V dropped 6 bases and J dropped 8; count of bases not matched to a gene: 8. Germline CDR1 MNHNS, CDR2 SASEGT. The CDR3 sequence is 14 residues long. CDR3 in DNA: TGTGCCAGCAGCCGCCGGGACAGGGTCCATGAGCAGTTCTTC. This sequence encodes CASSRRDRVHEQFF.

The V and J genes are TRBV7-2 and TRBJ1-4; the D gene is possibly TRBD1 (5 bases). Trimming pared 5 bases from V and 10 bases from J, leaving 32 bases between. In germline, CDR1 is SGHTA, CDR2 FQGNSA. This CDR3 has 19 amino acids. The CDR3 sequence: CASSESGTLQLDDRRKLFF. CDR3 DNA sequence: TGTGCCAGCAGCGAATCCGGGACCCTCCAGTTAGACGATAGGCGAAAACTGTTTTTT.

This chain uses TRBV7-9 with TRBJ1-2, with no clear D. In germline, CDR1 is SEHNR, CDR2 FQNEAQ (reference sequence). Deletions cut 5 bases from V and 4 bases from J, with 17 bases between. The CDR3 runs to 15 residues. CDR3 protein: CASSPSEGPLYGYTF. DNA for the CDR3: TGTGCCAGCAGCCCTAGTGAAGGTCCCCTCTATGGCTACACCTTC.

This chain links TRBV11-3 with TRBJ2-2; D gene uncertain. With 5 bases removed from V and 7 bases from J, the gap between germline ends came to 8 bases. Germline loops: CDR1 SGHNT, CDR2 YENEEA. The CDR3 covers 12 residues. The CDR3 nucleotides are TGTGCCAGCAGCCTAAGGGTCGGGGAGCTGTTTTTT. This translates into CASSLRVGELFF. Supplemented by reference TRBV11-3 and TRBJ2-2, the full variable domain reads EAGVVQSPRYKIIEKKQPVAFWCNPISGHNTLYWYLQNLGQGPELLIRYENEEAVDDSQLPKDRFSAERLKGVDSTLKIQPAELGDSAVYLCASSLRVGELFFGEGSRLTVL.